Listed below are T cell receptor beta chains from one sample, sequenced in a study of blood T cell repertoires in COVID-19. Measured with immunoSEQ multiplex PCR; TCRdb has only the in-frame clones, and not every one. The sample lists around 230,000 clones, roughly 87% occurring once. Sample: PBMCs or T cells enriched from blood (not recorded which). The receptors shown here come from a man aged 18 to 30 with acute COVID-19. CDR3s include the opening cysteine and the closing phenylalanine or tryptophan.

j_gene: TRBJ2-1
v_gene: TRBV27
CDR3aa: CASSRSQGAYNEQFF

j_gene: TRBJ2-4
v_gene: TRBV19
CDR3aa: CASLPTGGENIQYF

j_gene: TRBJ1-6
v_gene: TRBV27
CDR3aa: CASSFSITVGIYSPLHF

j_gene: TRBJ1-2
v_gene: TRBV23-1
CDR3aa: CASRYRGWRGYTF

j_gene: TRBJ1-5
v_gene: TRBV19
CDR3aa: CASSPGNRANQPQHF

j_gene: TRBJ2-7
v_gene: TRBV30
CDR3aa: CAWSATGNEQYF

j_gene: TRBJ1-2
v_gene: TRBV7-2
CDR3aa: CASSSDRDNYGYTF

j_gene: TRBJ1-2
v_gene: TRBV6-5
CDR3aa: CASSYGTGGIVGYTF

j_gene: TRBJ2-7
v_gene: TRBV2
CDR3aa: CASRRTTTTYEQYF

j_gene: TRBJ1-1
v_gene: TRBV19
CDR3aa: CASSIAGTEAFF

j_gene: TRBJ1-5
v_gene: TRBV3-1/TRBV3-2
CDR3aa: CASSPGQVNQPQHF

j_gene: TRBJ2-1
v_gene: TRBV5-4
CDR3aa: CASSLSYNEQFF

j_gene: TRBJ2-1
v_gene: TRBV27
CDR3aa: CASSDPWTSGNNEQFF

j_gene: TRBJ2-2
v_gene: TRBV4-1
CDR3aa: CASSQDPPEGQNTGELFF

j_gene: TRBJ2-2
v_gene: TRBV12-3/TRBV12-4
CDR3aa: CASSQTDTGELFF

j_gene: TRBJ1-1
v_gene: TRBV7-3
CDR3aa: CASSLQGDTEAFF

j_gene: TRBJ2-1
v_gene: TRBV11-3
CDR3aa: CASSSPDRDEQFF

j_gene: TRBJ2-1
v_gene: TRBV11-3
CDR3aa: CASSLGQGEYNEQFF

j_gene: TRBJ1-5
v_gene: TRBV7-8
CDR3aa: CASSLAHTGHSGSYSNQPQHF

j_gene: TRBJ1-4
v_gene: TRBV5-6
CDR3aa: CASSFSGLNEKLFF

j_gene: TRBJ2-1
v_gene: TRBV6-4
CDR3aa: CASSRFGLGGEQFF

j_gene: TRBJ1-1
v_gene: TRBV5-8
CDR3aa: CASSLGDREYTEAFF

j_gene: TRBJ2-7
v_gene: TRBV18
CDR3aa: CASSPQTVQGGYEQYF

j_gene: TRBJ2-7
v_gene: TRBV27
CDR3aa: CASSVTGAYEQYF

j_gene: TRBJ1-5
v_gene: TRBV28
CDR3aa: CASSLRSYSNQPQHF

j_gene: TRBJ2-3
v_gene: TRBV2
CDR3aa: CASSVLQGISGDTQYF

j_gene: TRBJ1-1
v_gene: TRBV5-1
CDR3aa: CASSSDSSIEAFF

j_gene: TRBJ1-2
v_gene: TRBV28
CDR3aa: CASRTSGDRGLGGYTF